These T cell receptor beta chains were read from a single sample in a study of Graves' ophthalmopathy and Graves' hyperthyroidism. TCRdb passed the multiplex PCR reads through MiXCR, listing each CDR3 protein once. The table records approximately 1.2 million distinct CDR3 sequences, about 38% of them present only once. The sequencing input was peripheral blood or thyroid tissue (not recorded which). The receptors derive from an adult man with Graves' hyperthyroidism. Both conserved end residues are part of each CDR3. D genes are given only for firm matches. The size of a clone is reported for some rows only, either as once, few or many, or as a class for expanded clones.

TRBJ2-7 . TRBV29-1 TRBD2 TGCAGCGTTGGCCCGACTAGCGGGAGTAGTGAGCAGTACTTC CSVGPTSGSSEQYF
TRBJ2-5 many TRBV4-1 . TGCGCCAGCAGCCAAGATCAGGGTTCTTGGGAGACCCAGTACTTC CASSQDQGSWETQYF
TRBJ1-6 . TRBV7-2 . TGTGCCAGCAGCTTAAATGCAGGGGACAATTCACCCCTCCACTTT CASSLNAGDNSPLHF
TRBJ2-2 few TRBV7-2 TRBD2 TGTGCCAGCAGCTTAGTAGCGGGAGGGAGCTTTAAGTCCGGGGAGCTGTTTTTT CASSLVAGGSFKSGELFF
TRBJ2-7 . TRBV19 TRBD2 TGTGCCAGTAGTAGTTACGGATCGGGGGGGGTCTACGAGCAGTACTTC CASSSYGSGGVYEQYF
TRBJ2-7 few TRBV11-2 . TGTGCCAGCAGCTTAGGGGGGGACGTGAATTACTACGAGCAGTACTTC CASSLGGDVNYYEQYF
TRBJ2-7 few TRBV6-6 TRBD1 TGTGCCAGCACCCCGGGGACAGGGAAGGCCTACGAGCAGTACTTC CASTPGTGKAYEQYF
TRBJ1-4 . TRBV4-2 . TGTGCCAGCAGCCAAGCCACAGGGCAGGGGGAAAAACTGTTTTTT CASSQATGQGEKLFF
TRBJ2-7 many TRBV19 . TGTGCCAGTAGTATAGTTCCAAGCTACGAGCAGTACTTC CASSIVPSYEQYF
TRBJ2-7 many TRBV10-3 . TGTGCCATCCGGGCGGGACTCTCCTACGAGCAGTACTTC CAIRAGLSYEQYF
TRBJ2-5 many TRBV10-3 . TGTGCCATCAGTGAAGAGGGTCTGAAGACCCAGTACTTC CAISEEGLKTQYF
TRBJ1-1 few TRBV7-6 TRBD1 TGTGCCAGCAGCTCAGGGGGAATAATAAACACTGAAGCTTTCTTT CASSSGGIINTEAFF
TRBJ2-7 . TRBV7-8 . TGTGCCAGCAGCCCGCGGGGCAACTCCTACGAGCAGTACTTC CASSPRGNSYEQYF
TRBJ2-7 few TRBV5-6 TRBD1 TGTGCCAGCAGCTTTTACAGGGGGAATCACGAGCAGTACTTC CASSFYRGNHEQYF
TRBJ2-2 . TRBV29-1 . TGCAGCTTAGGGGGCACCGGGGAGCTGTTTTTT CSLGGTGELFF
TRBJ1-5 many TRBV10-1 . TGCGCCAGCCGAACGACCCTGGGTCATCAGCCCCAGCATTTT CASRTTLGHQPQHF
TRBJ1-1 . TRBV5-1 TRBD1 TGCGCCAGCAGCTTGGGGCAGGGGGGCAACACTGAAACTTTCTTT CASSLGQGGNTETFF
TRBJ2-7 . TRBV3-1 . TGTGCCAGCAGCCAAGTGGGGATTGGGGAGCAGTACTTC CASSQVGIGEQYF
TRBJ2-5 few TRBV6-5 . TGTGCCAGCAGTTACGGTCGGGGAAGGGGCTCGCAAGAGACCCAGTACTTC CASSYGRGRGSQETQYF
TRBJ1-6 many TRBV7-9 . TGTGCCAGCAGCTCTACCGCTGGAGGGGCAAATTCACCCCTCCACTTT CASSSTAGGANSPLHF
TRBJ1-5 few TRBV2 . TGCGCCAGCAGTGAGATAGGGCTCCATCAGCCCCAGCATTTT CASSEIGLHQPQHF
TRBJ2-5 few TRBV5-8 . TGTGCCAGCAGCTTGGCGGTCGGAGGGGGTTCGGGGGAGACCCAGTACTTC CASSLAVGGGSGETQYF
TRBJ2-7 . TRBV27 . TGTGCCAGCAGTTTCCGGGGGAAAAACGAGCAGTACTTC CASSFRGKNEQYF
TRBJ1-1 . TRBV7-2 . TGTGCCAGCAGGGGGTCGGCTGAGGGCACTGAAGCTTTCTTT CASRGSAEGTEAFF
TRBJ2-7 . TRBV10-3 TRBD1 TGTGCCATCAGACCAGACAGGGAGAAGCAGTACTTC CAIRPDREKQYF
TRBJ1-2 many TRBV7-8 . TGTGCCAGCAGCCCTCAACGGACCGGGGGGCTCGGTGGCTACACCTTC CASSPQRTGGLGGYTF
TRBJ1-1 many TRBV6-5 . TGTGCCAGCAGCTCGGTGCCGACTGAAGCTTTCTTT CASSSVPTEAFF
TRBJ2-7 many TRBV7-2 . TGTGCCAGCAGAATAGGGTCCTACGAGCAGTACTTC CASRIGSYEQYF
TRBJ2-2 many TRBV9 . TGTGCCAGCAGCGTAGGAGGCGGGTCCGGCGGGGAGCTGTTTTTT CASSVGGGSGGELFF